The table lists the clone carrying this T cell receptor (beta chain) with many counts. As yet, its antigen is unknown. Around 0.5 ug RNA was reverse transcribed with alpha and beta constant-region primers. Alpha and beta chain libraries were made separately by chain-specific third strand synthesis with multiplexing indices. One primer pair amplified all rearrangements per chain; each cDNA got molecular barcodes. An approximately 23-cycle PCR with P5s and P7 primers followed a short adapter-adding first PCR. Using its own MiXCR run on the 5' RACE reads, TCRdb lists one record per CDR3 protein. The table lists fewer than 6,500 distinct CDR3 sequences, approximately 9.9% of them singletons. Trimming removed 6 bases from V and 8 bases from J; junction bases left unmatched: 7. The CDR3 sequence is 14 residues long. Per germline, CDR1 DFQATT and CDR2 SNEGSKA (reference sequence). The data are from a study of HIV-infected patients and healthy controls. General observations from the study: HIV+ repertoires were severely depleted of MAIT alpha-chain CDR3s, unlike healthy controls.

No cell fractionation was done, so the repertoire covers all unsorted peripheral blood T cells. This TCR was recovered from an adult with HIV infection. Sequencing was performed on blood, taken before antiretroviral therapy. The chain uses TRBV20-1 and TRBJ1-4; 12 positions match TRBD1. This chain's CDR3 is CSALTGQGAEKLFF. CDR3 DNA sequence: TGCAGTGCCCTAACGGGACAGGGGGCCGAAAAACTGTTTTTT.